What follows describes a single TCR beta chain. The ends were cut back, 5 bases at V and 2 bases at J, with 14 bases in the middle. Germline V gene sequence: CDR1 SGHVS, CDR2 FQNEAQ. This CDR3 spans 15 amino acids. Profiled with immunoSEQ multiplex PCR; TCRdb holds only in-frame clones, not every one. The sample records approximately 280,000 clones, approximately 88% being singletons. Participants had their cohort set by participant-reported clinical history. The sample comes from a study of blood T cell repertoires in COVID-19. At the level of the study: T cells, B-cell-depleted T cells, or PBMCs supplied cDNA or gDNA.

The rearrangement links TRBV7-8 to TRBJ2-3; TRBD1 might be the D (6 bases). The receptor was isolated from a woman between 35 and 50 years old who had recovered from COVID-19. The specimen was PBMCs or T cells enriched from blood (not recorded which). The DNA for the CDR3 is TGTGCCAGCAGCCCTATAGGGGGAACCACAGATACGCAGTATTTT. Amino acids: CASSPIGGTTDTQYF.